The 25 T cell receptor beta chains presented below share a single source sample, sequenced in a study of blood T cell repertoires in COVID-19. Method: immunoSEQ multiplex PCR; TCRdb's copy keeps in-frame clones and lacks some. This sample carries 260,000 or so clones, about 80% of them seen once, and the ten largest clones take 7.5% to 9%. Input material: peripheral blood. These receptors were obtained from a human donor in a cohort sampled during active COVID-19.

The chain joins TRBV2 to TRBJ1-4, with D possibly matching TRBD1 (5 bases). Trimming removed 6 bases at V and 5 bases at J, with 16 bases between. This CDR3 spans 15 amino acids. Germline values: CDR1 SNHLY, CDR2 FYNNEI. CDR3 coding DNA: TGTGCCAGCAGACTGGCCGGGGGAGGAAATGAAAAACTGTTTTTT. Translating it yields CASRLAGGGNEKLFF.

The V gene is TRBV4-1, the J gene TRBJ2-7; the match to TRBD2 covers 8 bases. Germline V gene data show CDR1 as MGHRA and CDR2 as YSYEKL. The CDR3 loop spans 16 amino acids. Trimming at V came to 3 bases and at J to 3 bases, leaving 10 bases not matched to a gene. In nucleotides, the CDR3 is TGCGCCAGCAGCCAGGCACGGGGGGGTAAGAGCTACGAGCAGTACTTC. It encodes CASSQARGGKSYEQYF.

This clone was detected once. The J gene is TRBJ2-7, the V gene TRBV29-1, with 8 bases that match TRBD1. Losses at the gene ends were 3 bases for V and 3 bases for J; bases not matched to a gene: 1. The CDR3 spans 12 residues. The germline V gene has CDR1 SQVTM and CDR2 ANQGSEA. CDR3 loop: CSVEGTGYEQYF. The CDR3, as DNA: TGCAGCGTTGAGGGGACAGGCTACGAGCAGTACTTC.

The rearrangement links TRBV10-2 to TRBJ2-7; TRBD1 agrees at 7 bases. V dropped 0 bases and J dropped 12; count of bases not matched to a gene: 5. Germline V gene lookup returns CDR1 WSHSY and CDR2 SAAADI. CDR3 length: 12 residues. CDR3 sequence reads: CASSESRGQWYF. The CDR3 coding sequence is TGCGCCAGCAGTGAGTCGAGGGGACAGTGGTACTTC.

This sequence joins TRBV9 and TRBJ2-2, with a possible D match to TRBD2 (6 bases). The CDR3 extends over 16 amino acids. Germline CDR1 reads SGDLS; CDR2 reads YYNGEE. V lost 1 base and J 5 bases, leaving 15 bases between the germline ends. Here the CDR3 DNA reads TGTGCCAGCAGCGTAAATCCGACGGGACTTACCGGGGAGCTGTTTTTT. It specifies CASSVNPTGLTGELFF.

The CDR3 sequence: CASSLGSNLNEKLFF. The CDR3 region has the DNA TGCGCCAGCAGCTTGGGAAGCAATCTTAATGAAAAACTGTTTTTT. The genes are TRBV5-1 and TRBJ1-4; no reliable D call. The CDR3 has 15 amino acids. Germline CDR1 is SGHRS and CDR2 is YFSETQ. V was shortened by 0 bases and J by 4 bases, with 10 bases between the two germline ends.

V and J are TRBV6-6 and TRBJ2-7; 12 bases fit TRBD1. The CDR3 runs 15 residues. With 2 bases clipped from V and 8 bases from J, the junction kept 7 bases outside the gene matches. The germline V gene encodes CDR1 MNHNY and CDR2 SVGAGI (reference sequence). CDR3 in amino acids: CASSYQGTGGIQQYF. CDR3 bases: TGTGCCAGCAGTTACCAAGGGACAGGGGGCATTCAGCAGTACTTC.

This clone was seen a single time. The rearrangement links TRBV12-3 or TRBV12-4 to TRBJ1-6; D is undetermined. V dropped 5 bases and J dropped 7 bases, with 6 bases sitting between them. The CDR3 sequence is 12 residues long. CDR3: CASSPQNSPLHF. In nucleotides, the CDR3 is TGTGCCAGCAGTCCACAGAATTCACCCCTCCACTTT.

CDR3 loop: CASSETGSSYEQYF. The CDR3 DNA reads TGTGCCAGCAGTGAGACAGGGAGCTCCTACGAGCAGTACTTC. The chain uses TRBV6-1 and TRBJ2-7, with TRBD1 matching over 7 bases. CDR1 MNHNS and CDR2 SASEGT come from the germline V gene. The CDR3 loop spans 14 amino acids. Unmatched junction bases numbered 2, after V lost 3 bases and J lost 0 bases.

The CDR3 sequence is CASSIQGNTIYF. The CDR3 DNA sequence: TGTGCCAGCTCAATACAGGGAAACACCATATATTTT. The rearrangement uses TRBV18 and TRBJ1-3; D gene unclear. V lost 5 bases and J lost 4, with 6 bases in between. The CDR3 runs 12 residues. Germline V gene sequence: CDR1 KGHSH, CDR2 LQKENI. Full variable domain (remainder filled in from reference TRBV18 and TRBJ1-3): NAGVMQNPRHLVRRRGQEARLRCSPMKGHSHVYWYRQLPEEGLKFMVYLQKENIIDESGMPKERFSAEFPKEGPSILRIQQVVRGDSAAYFCASSIQGNTIYFGEGSWLTVV.

The chain joins TRBV7-2 to TRBJ2-2, with 10 bases aligning to TRBD1. The germline V gene encodes CDR1 SGHTA and CDR2 FQGNSA. J gave up 7 bases and V 1 base, and 3 bases lay outside the gene matches. This CDR3 region has 15 residues. The CDR3 nucleotides are TGTGCCAGCAGCTTAGGACAGGGGGCTGGCGGGGAGCTGTTTTTT. Its translation is CASSLGQGAGGELFF.

This clone was detected only once. The same CDR3 arises from other DNA sequences in this sample as well. The V and J genes are TRBV18 and TRBJ2-7; maybe TRBD1 (5 bases). The V end was cut by 3 bases, the J end by 2 bases, with 8 bases between. CDR1 and CDR2 (germline): KGHSH, LQKENI. There are 13 residues in the CDR3. The CDR3: CASSPETAYEQYF. CDR3 in DNA: TGTGCCAGCTCACCCGAGACAGCCTACGAGCAGTACTTC.

The V and J genes are TRBV19 and TRBJ2-7; 7 nucleotides line up with TRBD2. The CDR3 is 15 residues long. Trimming removed 5 bases from V and 2 bases from J; junction bases left unmatched: 9. CDR1 and CDR2 from the germline V gene are LNHDA and SQIVND (reference sequence). The CDR3 DNA is TGTGCCAGTAGTCCCCAGCAGGGAGGGACCTACGAGCAGTACTTC. Encoded protein: CASSPQQGGTYEQYF.

This chain connects TRBV28 to TRBJ1-5; the D gene is possibly TRBD1 (6 bases). Germline CDR1 MDHEN, CDR2 SYDVKM. The CDR3 length is 14 residues. The ends were cut back, 6 bases at V and 3 bases at J, with 12 bases in the middle. The chain's CDR3 is CASRGTGINQPQHF. The CDR3 DNA follows: TGTGCCAGCAGGGGAACAGGGATCAATCAGCCCCAGCATTTT.

The V gene is TRBV28, the J gene TRBJ2-3, with 15 bases that match TRBD2. This CDR3 has 17 residues. V trimming: 4 bases; J trimming: 6 bases; junction bases outside the gene matches: 8. CDR1 and CDR2 (germline): MDHEN, SYDVKM. In DNA form, the CDR3 reads TGTGCCAGCAGTTCAACCGGGACTAGCGGGAGGCTGGATACGCAGTATTTT. Residues: CASSSTGTSGRLDTQYF. Based on the CDR3 plus reference TRBV28 and TRBJ2-3, the full variable domain is DVKVTQSSRYLVKRTGEKVFLECVQDMDHENMFWYRQDPGLGLRLIYFSYDVKMKEKGDIPEGYSVSREKKERFSLILESASTNQTSMYLCASSSTGTSGRLDTQYFGPGTRLTVL.

The chain combines TRBV15 with TRBJ1-5; the D gene is possibly TRBD1 (5 bases). This CDR3 contains 16 residues. Trimming left V 0 bases short and J 3 bases short, with 12 bases between. CDR1 LNHNV and CDR2 YYDKDF come from the germline V gene (reference sequence). In DNA, the CDR3 is TGTGCCACCAGCAGAGATCGGCAGGGAAACAATCAGCCCCAGCATTTT. Amino acid sequence: CATSRDRQGNNQPQHF.

J is TRBJ1-4 and V is TRBV19, with 10 bases matching TRBD1. Germline V CDR1 and CDR2: LNHDA, SQIVND (reference sequence). V was pared by 6 bases and J by 8 bases, with 6 bases of the junction left unmatched. This CDR3 spans 14 amino acids. CDR3 sequence: CASRDRGRTEKLFF. CDR3 in DNA: TGTGCCAGTAGAGACAGGGGGCGGACAGAAAAACTGTTTTTT.

This chain joins TRBV28 and TRBJ1-2, with D possibly TRBD1 on 6 matching bases. This CDR3 contains 12 residues. Germline CDR1 reads MDHEN; CDR2 reads SYDVKM. V was shortened by 7 bases and J by 3 bases, with 9 bases between the two germline ends. CDR3 protein: CASKDSHYGYTF. CDR3 in DNA: TGTGCCAGCAAGGACAGTCACTATGGCTACACCTTC.

Only a few counts were recorded for this clone. This specimen includes other DNA sequences encoding the same CDR3. The J gene is TRBJ1-1, the V gene TRBV5-1; D might be TRBD1 (6 bases). Germline V gene sequence: CDR1 SGHRS, CDR2 YFSETQ. The CDR3 loop spans 14 amino acids. V gave up 0 bases and J gave up 1 base, with 7 bases separating them. The CDR3, as DNA: TGCGCCAGCAGCTTGGGAGGGGGGAACACTGAAGCTTTCTTT. It codes for CASSLGGGNTEAFF.

V gene TRBV3-1 (or the pseudogene TRBV3-2) combines with J gene TRBJ2-2; 11 positions agree with TRBD1. The CDR3 loop spans 17 amino acids. The germline V gene has CDR1 LGHDT and CDR2 YNNKEL (reference sequence). V shed 0 bases, J shed 13 bases, and the junction held 13 bases outside the gene matches. The CDR3 DNA reads as TGTGCCAGCAGCCAAGAGGGAGGACAGGGGGCGAGGGGTCGGCTGTTTTTT. The encoded protein is CASSQEGGQGARGRLFF.

This chain connects TRBV5-1 to TRBJ2-5; the match to TRBD2 covers 10 bases. J lost 4 bases, V lost 4 bases, and 4 bases had no gene match. CDR1 SGHRS and CDR2 YFSETQ come from the germline V gene. This CDR3 has 14 amino acids. In nucleotides, the CDR3 is TGCGCCAGCAGCCCTCGGACTAGCGGAGAGACCCAGTACTTC. This gives the protein CASSPRTSGETQYF.

The chain is built from TRBV4-3 and TRBJ2-3, with D possibly TRBD2 on 7 matching bases. The CDR3 has 17 residues. Trimming removed 4 bases at V and 4 bases at J, with 21 bases between. CDR1 and CDR2 from the germline V gene are LGHNA and YSLEER. This CDR3 reads CASSRGRGGAKADTQYF. Here the CDR3 DNA reads TGCGCCAGCAGCCGGGGAAGGGGGGGCGCTAAGGCAGATACGCAGTATTTT.

V gene TRBV11-1 combines with J gene TRBJ2-1; D is undetermined. Germline V gene sequence: CDR1 SGHAT, CDR2 FQDESV (reference sequence). V shed 6 bases and J shed 1 base, with 7 bases lying between them. The CDR3 is 13 residues long. This chain's CDR3 is CASRTGSYNEQFF. CDR3 coding DNA: TGTGCCAGCAGGACTGGATCCTACAATGAGCAGTTCTTC.

Here the CDR3 DNA reads TGTGCCAGCAGCTCCCGGACAGGGGGTTCGGACACTGAAGCTTTCTTT. This translates into CASSSRTGGSDTEAFF. The chain joins TRBV11-3 to TRBJ1-1, with TRBD1 matching over 10 bases. CDR3 length: 16 residues. CDR1 SGHNT and CDR2 YENEEA come from the germline V gene. The V segment lost 4 bases and the J segment 3 bases; nucleotides outside the gene matches: 8. The variable domain in full, completed from reference TRBV11-3 and TRBJ1-1, reads EAGVVQSPRYKIIEKKQPVAFWCNPISGHNTLYWYLQNLGQGPELLIRYENEEAVDDSQLPKDRFSAERLKGVDSTLKIQPAELGDSAVYLCASSSRTGGSDTEAFFGQGTRLTVV.

This clone was seen once. The J gene is TRBJ2-3, the V gene TRBV19; 10 nucleotides match TRBD2. Germline V lookup: CDR1 LNHDA, CDR2 SQIVND (reference sequence). CDR3 length equals 14 residues. V gave up 5 bases and J gave up 6 bases; unmatched junction bases: 5. The CDR3 region is CASSLGLARDTQYF. In nucleotides, the CDR3 is TGTGCCAGTAGTCTGGGACTAGCGAGGGATACGCAGTATTTT. Full variable domain (rest looked up from reference TRBV19 and TRBJ2-3): DGGITQSPKYLFRKEGQNVTLSCEQNLNHDAMYWYRQDPGQGLRLIYYSQIVNDFQKGDIAEGYSVSREKKESFPLTVTSAQKNPTAFYLCASSLGLARDTQYFGPGTRLTVL.